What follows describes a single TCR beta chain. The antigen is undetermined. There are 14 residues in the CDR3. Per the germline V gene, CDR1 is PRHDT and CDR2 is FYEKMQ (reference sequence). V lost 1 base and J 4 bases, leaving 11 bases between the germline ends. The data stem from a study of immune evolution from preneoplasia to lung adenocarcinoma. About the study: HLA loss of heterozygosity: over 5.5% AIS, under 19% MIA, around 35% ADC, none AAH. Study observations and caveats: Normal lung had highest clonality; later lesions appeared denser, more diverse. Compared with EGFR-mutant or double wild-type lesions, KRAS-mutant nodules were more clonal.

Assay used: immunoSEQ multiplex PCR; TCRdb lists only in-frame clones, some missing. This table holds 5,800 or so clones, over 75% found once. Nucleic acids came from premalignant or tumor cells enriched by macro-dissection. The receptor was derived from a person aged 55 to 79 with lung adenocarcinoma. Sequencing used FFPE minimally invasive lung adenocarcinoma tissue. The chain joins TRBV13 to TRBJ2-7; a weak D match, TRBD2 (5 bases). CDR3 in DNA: TGTGCCAGCAGCTTAGTAGGGCGGGTATACGAGCAGTACTTC. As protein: CASSLVGRVYEQYF.